Listed here are 7 T cell receptor beta chains from one sample, sequenced in a study of blood T cell repertoires in COVID-19. Assay used: immunoSEQ multiplex PCR; TCRdb lists only in-frame clones, some missing. The sample records 250,000 or so clones, roughly 84% being singletons. Material: PBMCs or T cells enriched from blood (not recorded which). Receptors originate from a man aged 50-59 years who had recovered from COVID-19.

This sequence joins TRBV2 and TRBJ2-1; TRBD2 matches at 9 bases. Germline trimming cut 7 bases from V and 5 bases from J; bases unmatched to any gene: 12. CDR3 length equals 16 residues. Germline V gene data show CDR1 as SNHLY and CDR2 as FYNNEI. In DNA form, the CDR3 reads TGTGCCAGCAAGGATTTCTTGCGGGAGGGAGACAATGAGCAGTTCTTC. It encodes CASKDFLREGDNEQFF.

This clone was observed once. The CDR3 loop is CASSVGGSYNSPLHF. For the CDR3, the DNA is TGTGCCAGCAGCGTAGGAGGCTCCTATAATTCACCCCTCCACTTT. This chain joins TRBV9 and TRBJ1-6, with no clear D. Looked up from germline, CDR1 is SGDLS and CDR2 is YYNGEE. V gave up 0 bases and J gave up 0 bases, with 4 bases separating them. This CDR3 is built from 15 residues.

The V call is TRBV4-3, the J call TRBJ2-7; no reliable D call. The ends were cut back, 0 bases at V and 0 bases at J, with 9 bases in the middle. Germline CDR1 is LGHNA and CDR2 is YSLEER. The CDR3 sequence is 15 residues long. CDR3 in amino acids: CASSQDLGGSYEQYF. The CDR3 region has the DNA TGCGCCAGCAGCCAAGATCTAGGTGGCTCCTACGAGCAGTACTTC.

The chain recombines TRBV2 with TRBJ1-2, with 10 bases that match TRBD1. Germline CDR1 SNHLY, CDR2 FYNNEI. V shed 6 bases and J 6 bases; nucleotides not matched to a gene: 7. The CDR3 sequence is 14 residues long. CDR3 loop: CASRPSGTGDGYTF. For the CDR3, the DNA is TGTGCCAGCAGACCATCCGGGACAGGGGATGGCTACACCTTC.

To note about this clone: Other DNA sequences in this specimen translate into the identical CDR3. The chain links TRBV10-3 to TRBJ2-2, with TRBD2 matching 8 bases. Germline V lookup: CDR1 ENHRY, CDR2 SYGVKD. V dropped 3 bases and J dropped 9; count of bases not matched to a gene: 6. The CDR3 runs to 14 residues. The CDR3 DNA follows: TGTGCCATCAGTGAACCGGGAGGGCCTCGGGAGCTGTTTTTT. Amino acid sequence: CAISEPGGPRELFF.

The sample holds one count of this clone. This chain links TRBV12-5 with TRBJ2-3; a weak D match, TRBD2 (7 bases). V gave up 7 bases and J gave up 0 bases, with 14 bases separating them. This CDR3 has 15 residues. Germline V CDR1 and CDR2: LGHNT, FRNRAP. In DNA form, the CDR3 reads TGTGCTAGTGACACGCGGGGGCTGAGCACAGATACGCAGTATTTT. Amino acid sequence: CASDTRGLSTDTQYF.

V is TRBV19 and J is TRBJ1-3; 10 bases match TRBD1. The CDR3 runs 18 residues. The trim removed 6 bases at V and 1 base at J, leaving 12 bases unmatched. Germline V lookup: CDR1 LNHDA, CDR2 SQIVND (reference sequence). The CDR3, as DNA: TGTGCCAGTAGGGAACCCGGGACAGGGGTAGAATCTGGAAACACCATATATTTT. Translation: CASREPGTGVESGNTIYF.